The 8 T cell receptor beta chains below come from one sample, sequenced in a study of shared clonotypes between healthy human individuals. Assay: immunoSEQ multiplex PCR; the TCRdb copy retains only in-frame clones and omits some. The sample carries some 1.5 million clones, approximately 97% recorded once. The specimen sequenced was naive CD4+ T cells sorted from blood. Subset defined: CD45RA+ positively selected. The receptors here all came from a man between 25 and 39 years old in good health.

The genes are TRBV14 and TRBJ2-7, with D hard to call. The germline V and J ends were trimmed by 1 base and 0 bases, with 10 bases remaining between them. The CDR3 contains 15 residues. Per the germline V gene, CDR1 is SGHDN and CDR2 is FVKESK. This CDR3 reads CASSQGPKPSYEQYF. As DNA, the CDR3 is TGTGCCAGCAGCCAAGGACCCAAACCCTCCTACGAGCAGTACTTC.

The chain couples TRBV11-2 to TRBJ2-2; D gene uncertain. CDR3 size: 15 residues. Deletions cut 4 bases from V and 0 bases from J, with 9 bases between. Germline lookup yields CDR1 SGHAT and CDR2 FQNNGV. The CDR3 DNA follows: TGTGCCAGCAGCTCCAATCGAGCGAACACCGGGGAGCTGTTTTTT. This encodes CASSSNRANTGELFF.

The V and J genes are TRBV11-1 and TRBJ2-7, with 8 bases lining up with TRBD2. Germline V gives CDR1 SGHAT, CDR2 FQDESV (reference sequence). The CDR3 has 14 residues. With 3 bases clipped from V and 4 bases from J, the junction kept 5 bases outside the gene matches. In DNA form, the CDR3 reads TGTGCCAGCAGCTTCGGGGGGGGTTTGTACGAGCAGTACTTC. This encodes CASSFGGGLYEQYF.

The rearrangement links TRBV11-2 to TRBJ1-1, with D possibly matching TRBD1 (5 bases). CDR3 length equals 16 residues. Germline CDR1 reads SGHAT; CDR2 reads FQNNGV. V lost 2 bases to trimming and J lost 6 bases, with 19 bases between them. Here the CDR3 DNA reads TGTGCCAGCAGCTTAAGGCTGGGGCAGTCGGTCCCTGAAGCTTTCTTT. Protein sequence: CASSLRLGQSVPEAFF.

This chain joins TRBV5-6 and TRBJ2-2; possible D gene TRBD2, 6 bases. The CDR3 contains 15 residues. Germline values: CDR1 SGHDT, CDR2 YYEEEE. Trimming pared 5 bases from V and 0 bases from J, leaving 11 bases between. The CDR3 region is CASSMGGSNTGELFF. The CDR3 DNA reads as TGTGCCAGCAGTATGGGGGGTTCGAACACCGGGGAGCTGTTTTTT. The variable domain in full, with the rest retrieved from reference TRBV5-6 and TRBJ2-2, is DAGVTQSPTHLIKTRGQQVTLRCSPKSGHDTVSWYQQALGQGPQFIFQYYEEEERQRGNFPDRFSGHQFPNYSSELNVNALLLGDSALYLCASSMGGSNTGELFFGEGSRLTVL.

The chain has TRBV5-1 and TRBJ1-1; 11 positions agree with TRBD1. The CDR3 covers 14 residues. Trimming took 4 bases from V and 3 from J; bases not matched to a gene: 2. Per the germline V gene, CDR1 is SGHRS and CDR2 is YFSETQ. The chain's CDR3 is CASSRGQGDTEAFF. In DNA form, the CDR3 reads TGCGCCAGCAGCCGGGGACAGGGGGACACTGAAGCTTTCTTT.

The genes are TRBV4-3 and TRBJ2-7; D may be TRBD2 (6 bases). Trimming removed 4 bases from V and 6 bases from J, with 16 bases in between. Germline CDR1 reads LGHNA; CDR2 reads YSLEER. The CDR3 has 14 amino acids. CDR3: CASSLLRGIGEQYF. The CDR3 region has the DNA TGCGCCAGCAGCCTCCTCCGGGGGATCGGCGAGCAGTACTTC.

This sequence joins TRBV10-1 and TRBJ2-3; a weak D match, TRBD1 (6 bases). This CDR3 spans 13 amino acids. Trimming left V 10 bases short and J 2 bases short, with 13 bases between. Germline CDR1 reads WNHNN; CDR2 reads SYGVQD (reference sequence). CDR3 loop: CATRDTYTDTQYF. In DNA, the CDR3 is TGCGCCACCCGGGACACCTACACAGATACGCAGTATTTT.